This T cell receptor (beta chain) derives from a study of monozygotic twins with cystic fibrosis. Comment on this clone: Its matching antigen is unknown.

The study, taken as a whole, reports: Clonality was generally low (median about 0.01), higher in the most severe patients. In 13 of 16 pairs, V gene usage was closest to the co-twin's. Age, concordance and disease severity did not associate with shared CDR3 numbers.

Generated by immunoSEQ multiplex PCR, the TCRdb table keeps only in-frame clones and is missing some. The sample consists of about 20,000 clones, about 86% of them appearing once. There are 17 residues in the CDR3. Germline V gives CDR1 MDHEN, CDR2 SYDVKM. V lost 4 bases to trimming and J lost 2 bases; unmatched junction nucleotides: 12. This clonotype was obtained from a woman in her thirties with cystic fibrosis. V gene TRBV28 combines with J gene TRBJ2-5, with 8 positions matching TRBD1. The sequenced sample consisted of blood. CDR3 amino acids: CASSSQGGELIQETQYF. CDR3 in DNA: TGTGCCAGCAGTTCACAGGGGGGAGAACTAATTCAAGAGACCCAGTACTTC.